Sequencing of this TCR beta chain was carried out in a study of T cells in Graves' hyperthyroidism and ophthalmopathy. RNA transcripts gave rise to amplified TCR beta CDR3 regions. A first-round RT-PCR of the TCR CDR3 used the HTBI primer set. TCRdb redid the calling of the multiplex PCR reads with MiXCR, one entry per CDR3 protein. The profile shows approximately 210,000 distinct CDR3 sequences, 17% of them singletons. Trimming removed 4 bases at V and 2 bases at J, with 18 bases between. The CDR3 runs to 16 residues. In germline, CDR1 is LGHNA, CDR2 YNFKEQ. The chain uses TRBV4-2 and TRBJ2-7; either TRBD1 or TRBD2 may supply D (7 bases each). The receptor was derived from a man aged 45-65 years with Graves' hyperthyroidism. The sequencing sample was made of blood. CDR3 coding DNA: TGTGCCAGCAGCCTCAAAGGGGGGGACAGCGCCTACGAGCAGTACTTC. As protein: CASSLKGGDSAYEQYF.